The entry that follows covers one T cell receptor beta chain sequence. This clone showed up just once. No cognate antigen has been identified for it. The input lacks base qualities; no much larger clone sits a single base away. Healthy HIV-negative adults with no recently reported acute infections or vaccinations were included as donors. Every donor was a Caucasian adult living in Nashville, Tennessee, USA. CD4+ T cells were enriched by magnetic negative selection, after which naive cells were positively selected on CD45RA and the negative fraction was taken as the memory subset. Blood was collected by leukapheresis, and PBMCs were isolated by Ficoll-Histopaque density gradient centrifugation and then cryopreserved in liquid nitrogen vapor phase. Analytical flow cytometry was used to check the purity and quantity of every magnetically sorted T cell population. Each sorted fraction had its genomic DNA isolated and then quantified by UV absorbance on a Nanodrop 2000c.

This entry comes from a study of shared clonotypes between healthy human individuals (TCRdb year 2020). Broadly, across the study: The cohort comprised a couple of women and three men aged 18 to 49 years. Between about 0.85 and 9.5 billion PBMCs per donor were obtained by leukapheresis. For each donor, CD4 naive and CD4 memory were each given three plates, CD8 naive was given two plates, and CD8 memory was given one plate. Libraries were prepared and TCR repertoires were sequenced by different laboratories using diverse techniques, in order to increase sequencing depth and limit assay-specific biases. To estimate repertoire size and how much clonotypes are shared between individuals, the study performed deep sequencing of blood TCR repertoires from roughly five healthy adults. The full study reports these points: Naive subsets generally had larger estimated clonotype richness than memory subsets did. The genetic and exposure-history diversity represented was limited by the small number of donors. Across a handful of donors, about 5% of naive CD4, 3.5% of naive CD8, approximately 2.5% of memory CD4, and 0.4% of memory CD8 clonotypes were shared. Pairwise subsampling led to the expectation that sequencing depth would affect the degree of clonotype sharing among donors. Clonotypes shared by all four sorted-subset donors showed higher generation probabilities than non-shared clonotypes. Rarefaction of sorted-subset datasets indicated incomplete sequencing despite the large sequencing depth. Sampling was limited to blood, and TCR repertoires in tissue likely differ from TCR repertoires in blood.

Using the deep immunoSEQ assay, multiplex PCR amplified TCR CDR3 regions from genomic DNA. For each cell subset, the extracted genomic DNA was distributed evenly across all wells of several immunoSEQ 96-well plates, and each plate served as one replicate. For sorted subsets, roughly 190 ng of genomic DNA, equivalent to 25,000 to 35,000 T cell genomes, went into each replicate PCR. The purified libraries were quantified using a Qubit 3.0 fluorometer, sized with a Bioanalyzer 2100, and then quantified again using the KAPA Library Quantification kit. Every immunoSEQ 96-well plate was sequenced on a dedicated single-read 150-cycle Illumina NextSeq 550 flow cell. In the original analysis: Because the immunoSEQ output included only junctional sequences and no quality scores, the filtering could not be the same as the filtering used for full-length reads. Sequences were annotated with PyIR, a Python wrapper for IgBLAST v1.9, using IMGT germline references to assign V/J genes and CDR3. Any read was removed if the V/J assignment was weak (E-value above 1e-6), the CDR3 was missing, or the read contained stop codons, out-of-frame junctions, or ambiguous translated residues. V3J clonotypes were defined as sequences sharing the same inferred V gene, J gene, and CDR3 amino acid sequence. To compute the percentage overlap between repertoires, the number of shared unique clonotypes was divided by the size of the smaller repertoire. Richness of each repertoire was evaluated using RTK rarefaction, the Chao1 estimator, and Recon v2.1 estimates of unobserved clonotypes. Generation probabilities were computed with OLGA for all TCRbeta clonotypes obtained by the gDNA method from several donors. The source is immuneACCESS, and TCRdb retained only in-frame sequences with V and J called. Part of the clones is not carried over; for the studies checked, unresolved V genes explain less than half of this, and the remainder is unexplained. That table supplies the V and J calls and clone size; D and trimming were determined from the DNA. The sample table lists about 730,000 clones, over 55% of them with a count of one. The top ten clones comprise about 1.8% of the sample.

The CDR3 starts with the cysteine, ends with the phenylalanine, and has 15 residues. Only CDR3 DNA is held: 45 bases, read in frame from base 1. Per the germline V gene, SGHAT is the CDR1 and FQNNGV is the CDR2. Trimming accounts for 5 bases at V and 4 bases at J, while the number of junction bases matched to no gene is 6. This sequence was found in a woman in her twenties or thirties in good health. Recombination connected TRBV11-2 to TRBJ2-7, with TRBD1 identical over 12 junction bases. The source material was memory CD4+ T cells sorted from blood. Taken with the paper, the label for cell subset or site translates to: CD45RA-negative fraction. DNA sequence: TGTGCCAGCAGCCTTCCGGGACAGGGGGCGTACGAGCAGTACTTC. Translated, it reads CASSLPGQGAYEQYF.